Reported below is one T cell receptor (beta chain). Its antigen is not known. This sample is drawn from a study of T cell responses to AZD1222 COVID-19 vaccine. The method was immunoSEQ multiplex PCR; TCRdb's version includes in-frame clones alone and lacks a portion of them. The profile shows roughly 80,000 clones, roughly 90% of them singletons. General study findings and limits: Of spike-specific TCRs, nearly half reportedly target regions left unmutated in variants. Baseline serostatus was positive in only five to seven AZD1222 recipients.

V lost 7 bases and J lost 3, with 18 bases in between. CDR3 length equals 15 residues. The germline gives CDR1 MNHEY, CDR2 SMNVEV (reference sequence). This specimen consisted of peripheral blood, obtained on day 0 of MenACWY control vaccination. The rearrangement links TRBV27 to TRBJ1-1; D gene ambiguous. This receptor was identified in an adult in good health. CDR3: CASTSSVSGDTEAFF. Written as DNA, the CDR3 is TGTGCCAGCACCTCTTCCGTGAGTGGGGACACTGAAGCTTTCTTT.